The rows below give T cell receptor beta chains drawn from one sample of a study of blood T cell repertoires in COVID-19. Sequenced by immunoSEQ multiplex PCR; TCRdb stores in-frame clones only, minus some. Of 200,000 to 250,000 clones in the sample, around 83% were seen once. The specimen was peripheral blood. All receptors come from a woman in her sixties or seventies with COVID-19, enrolled during active disease. Each CDR3 is given with its conserved first and last residue. D genes are given only for firm matches. The size entry is marked missing in some rows and otherwise reads once, few, many or a size class.

TRBJ2-1	.	TRBV11-2	.	CASSPPGGFDEQFF	TGTGCCAGCAGCCCCCCGGGGGGCTTCGATGAGCAGTTCTTC
TRBJ2-5	.	TRBV28	.	CASRSQGFGETQYF	TGTGCCAGCAGGAGTCAGGGCTTTGGTGAGACCCAGTACTTC
TRBJ2-3	.	TRBV24-1	.	CATRGAGFTDTQYF	TGTGCCACCAGGGGGGCGGGCTTCACAGATACGCAGTATTTT
TRBJ2-3	.	TRBV10-3	TRBD2	CAISPVLAGGGDTQYF	TGTGCCATCAGCCCTGTTCTAGCGGGAGGTGGGGATACGCAGTATTTT
TRBJ1-1	.	TRBV27	.	CASRAQGNTEAFF	TGTGCCAGCAGGGCTCAGGGAAACACTGAAGCTTTCTTT
TRBJ2-2	.	TRBV5-1	TRBD2	CASSLALLAGGPIGELFF	TGCGCCAGCAGCTTGGCTTTACTAGCGGGAGGGCCGATCGGGGAGCTGTTTTTT
TRBJ1-1	few	TRBV7-2	.	CASSLATASGKVRNTEAFF	TGTGCCAGCAGCTTAGCAACCGCGAGCGGGAAGGTGAGGAACACTGAAGCTTTCTTT
TRBJ2-3	.	TRBV2	.	CASTESTDTQYF	TGTGCCAGCACCGAGAGCACAGATACGCAGTATTTT
TRBJ2-5	.	TRBV29-1	.	CSVEGLVQETQYF	TGCAGCGTTGAAGGACTAGTCCAAGAGACCCAGTACTTC
TRBJ1-4	.	TRBV6-5	TRBD1	CASRETGYEKLFF	TGTGCCAGCAGAGAGACAGGGTACGAAAAACTGTTTTTT
TRBJ2-7	.	TRBV9	.	CASSVLGQPSYEQYF	TGTGCCAGCAGCGTACTAGGACAGCCCTCCTACGAGCAGTACTTC
TRBJ2-7	.	TRBV9	TRBD2	CASGPSGSDYEQYF	TGTGCCAGCGGCCCTAGCGGGAGTGACTACGAGCAGTACTTC
TRBJ1-1	.	TRBV19	TRBD1	CASRPGTDNTEAFF	TGTGCCAGTAGACCCGGGACAGACAACACTGAAGCTTTCTTT
TRBJ2-6	.	TRBV7-3	.	CASGPIGVGANVLTF	TGTGCCAGCGGACCGATAGGGGTTGGGGCCAACGTCCTGACTTTC
TRBJ1-2	.	TRBV7-2	.	CASTPRVELYGYTF	TGTGCCAGCACCCCCCGTGTAGAGCTCTATGGCTACACCTTC
TRBJ1-1	.	TRBV25-1	TRBD1	CASRGTAEAFF	TGTGCCAGCAGAGGGACAGCTGAAGCTTTCTTT
TRBJ1-2	few	TRBV19	.	CASSRPSGEVPNYGYTF	TGTGCCAGTAGTAGGCCGTCTGGAGAGGTCCCCAACTATGGCTACACCTTC
TRBJ1-5	.	TRBV19	TRBD1	CASMDRGRNQPQHF	TGTGCCAGTATGGACAGGGGGCGGAATCAGCCCCAGCATTTT
TRBJ2-1	.	TRBV27	TRBD2	CASRTSGSRYEQFF	TGTGCCAGCAGGACTAGCGGGAGTAGGTATGAGCAGTTCTTC
TRBJ1-3	few	TRBV7-9	.	CASSYGSGNTIYF	TGTGCCAGCAGCTACGGCTCTGGAAACACCATATATTTT
TRBJ2-3	.	TRBV10-1	TRBD2	CASRNPGRSTDTQYF	TGCGCCAGCAGAAATCCCGGGAGGAGCACAGATACGCAGTATTTT
TRBJ1-2	.	TRBV28	.	CASTKGQYDGYTF	TGTGCCAGCACGAAGGGGCAGTATGATGGCTACACCTTC
TRBJ1-5	.	TRBV28	.	CASSSGHNQPQHF	TGTGCCAGCAGTTCAGGGCACAATCAGCCCCAGCATTTT
TRBJ1-2	.	TRBV9	TRBD1	CASSVEGWDRHGYTF	TGTGCCAGCAGCGTAGAAGGGTGGGACAGGCATGGCTACACCTTC
TRBJ1-2	few	TRBV4-2	.	CASSQEWQNRYGYTF	TGTGCCAGCAGCCAAGAATGGCAGAACCGCTATGGCTACACCTTC
TRBJ2-3	.	TRBV2	TRBD1	CASGRGDRVTDTQYF	TGTGCCAGCGGGAGAGGGGACAGGGTCACAGATACGCAGTATTTT
TRBJ2-1	.	TRBV7-7	TRBD2	CASSLGLANEQFF	TGTGCCAGCAGCTTAGGACTAGCCAATGAGCAGTTCTTC
TRBJ2-6	.	TRBV27	.	CASSLRTYRTLGAGANVLTF	TGTGCCAGCAGTTTACGGACTTACCGGACCTTAGGTGCTGGGGCCAACGTCCTGACTTTC
TRBJ2-5	.	TRBV9	TRBD1	CASSAGQQETQYF	TGTGCCAGCAGCGCGGGACAGCAAGAGACCCAGTACTTC
TRBJ1-2	.	TRBV10-2	.	CASSGDRIYGYTF	TGCGCCAGCAGCGGAGACAGGATCTATGGCTACACCTTC
TRBJ1-5	few	TRBV19	TRBD1	CASKGQGTASKEGQPQHF	TGTGCCAGTAAAGGGCAGGGGACAGCCTCCAAGGAGGGTCAGCCCCAGCATTTT
TRBJ1-2	.	TRBV18	.	CASSQSGLNYGYTF	TGTGCCAGCTCTCAGTCCGGACTGAACTATGGCTACACCTTC
TRBJ2-3	.	TRBV7-2	.	CASRQRDTQYF	TGTGCCAGCAGACAGCGGGATACGCAGTATTTT
TRBJ2-1	.	TRBV4-1	TRBD2	CASSQDPLAGSEQFF	TGCGCCAGCAGCCAAGATCCCCTAGCGGGATCTGAGCAGTTCTTC
TRBJ1-5	.	TRBV18	.	CASSEGEGGNQPQHF	TGTGCCAGCTCGGAAGGGGAGGGGGGCAATCAGCCCCAGCATTTT
TRBJ1-2	.	TRBV6-2/TRBV6-3	.	CASSSGANYGYTF	TGTGCCAGCAGTTCAGGGGCTAACTATGGCTACACCTTC
TRBJ2-3	.	TRBV11-2	.	CASSPLRGTDTQYF	TGTGCCAGCAGCCCTCTCCGGGGCACAGATACGCAGTATTTT
TRBJ2-1	.	TRBV25-1	TRBD2	CASSDSGRKNEQFF	TGTGCCAGCAGTGATAGCGGGAGGAAAAATGAGCAGTTCTTC
TRBJ1-2	.	TRBV2	TRBD1	CASKDRAYYGYTF	TGTGCCAGCAAGGACAGGGCCTACTATGGCTACACCTTC
TRBJ1-2	.	TRBV28	TRBD1	CASSLTQGASGYTF	TGTGCCAGCAGTTTAACTCAGGGGGCTAGCGGCTACACCTTC
TRBJ1-3	.	TRBV15	TRBD1	CATSRTGNSGNTIYF	TGTGCCACCAGCAGGACAGGGAACTCTGGAAACACCATATATTTT
TRBJ2-5	once	TRBV7-2	TRBD2	CASSLTSGSQETQYF	TGTGCCAGCAGCTTAACTAGCGGGAGTCAAGAGACCCAGTACTTC
TRBJ1-4	once	TRBV9	TRBD1	CASSPTGGREKLFF	TGTGCCAGCAGCCCAACAGGGGGTCGGGAAAAACTGTTTTTT
TRBJ2-5	.	TRBV5-6	.	CASSIGQPWETQYF	TGTGCCAGCAGCATTGGACAGCCTTGGGAGACCCAGTACTTC
TRBJ1-2	.	TRBV6-2/TRBV6-3	TRBD1	CASSSYAIDRGFGYTF	TGTGCCAGCAGTTCCTACGCGATTGACAGGGGTTTTGGCTACACCTTC
TRBJ2-7	.	TRBV11-2	TRBD1	CASNQRQGAAYEQYF	TGTGCCAGCAACCAACGACAGGGGGCGGCCTACGAGCAGTACTTC
TRBJ2-1	once	TRBV12-3/TRBV12-4	.	CASSFRGELLFF	TGTGCCAGCAGTTTCCGGGGAGAGTTGCTGTTCTTC
TRBJ1-5	.	TRBV19	.	CASRTHSNQPQHF	TGTGCCAGTAGGACTCATAGCAATCAGCCCCAGCATTTT
TRBJ1-1	.	TRBV19	.	CASRPRRTANTEAFF	TGTGCCAGTAGGCCCCGACGGACAGCTAACACTGAAGCTTTCTTT
TRBJ2-7	.	TRBV11-2	TRBD1	CASSLVHSPGTGTYEQYF	TGTGCCAGCAGCTTAGTCCATAGCCCGGGGACAGGGACCTACGAGCAGTACTTC
TRBJ2-3	.	TRBV3-1/TRBV3-2	.	CASSHAGDTQYF	TGTGCCAGCAGCCATGCCGGAGATACGCAGTATTTT
TRBJ2-5	many	TRBV12-5	TRBD1	CASASRGREETQYF	TGTGCTAGCGCCTCCAGGGGGCGGGAAGAGACCCAGTACTTC
TRBJ2-1	few	TRBV5-4	.	CASSLDSPPHNEQFF	TGTGCCAGCAGCTTGGACAGTCCCCCCCACAATGAGCAGTTCTTC